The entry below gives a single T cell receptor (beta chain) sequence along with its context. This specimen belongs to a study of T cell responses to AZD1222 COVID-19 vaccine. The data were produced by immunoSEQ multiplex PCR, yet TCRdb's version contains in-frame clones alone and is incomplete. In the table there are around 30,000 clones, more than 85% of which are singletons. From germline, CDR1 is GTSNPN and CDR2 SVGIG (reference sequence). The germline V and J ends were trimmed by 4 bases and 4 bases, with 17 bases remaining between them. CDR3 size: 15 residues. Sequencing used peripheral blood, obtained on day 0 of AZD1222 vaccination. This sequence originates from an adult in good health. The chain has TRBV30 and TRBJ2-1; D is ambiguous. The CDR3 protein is CAWNPFVTRYNEQFF. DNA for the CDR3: TGTGCCTGGAACCCTTTCGTAACGAGATACAATGAGCAGTTCTTC.